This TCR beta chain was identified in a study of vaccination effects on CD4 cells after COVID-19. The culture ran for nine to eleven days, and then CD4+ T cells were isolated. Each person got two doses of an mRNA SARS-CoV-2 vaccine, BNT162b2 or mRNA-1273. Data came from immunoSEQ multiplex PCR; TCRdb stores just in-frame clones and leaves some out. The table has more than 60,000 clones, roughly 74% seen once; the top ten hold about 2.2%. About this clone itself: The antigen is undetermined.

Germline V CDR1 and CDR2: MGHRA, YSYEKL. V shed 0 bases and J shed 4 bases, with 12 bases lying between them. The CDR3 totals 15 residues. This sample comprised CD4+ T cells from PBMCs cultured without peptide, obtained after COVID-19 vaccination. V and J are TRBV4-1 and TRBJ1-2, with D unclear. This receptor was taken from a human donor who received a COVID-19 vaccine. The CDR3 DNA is TGCGCCAGCAGCCAAGAGGCCTCAGCGATCTATGGCTACACCTTC. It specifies CASSQEASAIYGYTF.